This T cell receptor (beta chain) was captured in a study of OX40 agonist ivuxolimab in advanced cancers. Generated by immunoSEQ multiplex PCR, the TCRdb table keeps only in-frame clones and is missing some. The data contain approximately 70,000 clones, roughly 81% of them singletons. Germline assignment: CDR1 MGHRA and CDR2 YSYEKL. V dropped 6 bases and J dropped 1 base, with 12 bases sitting between them. CDR3 length equals 14 residues. V and J are TRBV4-1 and TRBJ1-1, with a tentative D call TRBD1 (5 bases). The clonotype originates from an adult with an advanced solid tumor such as melanoma, head and neck, liver or kidney cancer. Source: CD4+ or CD8+ T cells sorted from blood, taken in a trial of the OX40 agonist ivuxolimab. CDR3 bases: TGCGCCAGCAGGGGGGTTTTACGGAACACTGAAGCTTTCTTT. It specifies CASRGVLRNTEAFF.